This entry lists 13 T cell receptor beta chains sequenced from one sample in a study of blood T cell repertoires in COVID-19. The data were produced by immunoSEQ multiplex PCR, yet TCRdb's version contains in-frame clones alone and is incomplete. The sample lists roughly 180,000 clones, about 76% seen once, with around 8.1% in the top ten. Sequencing was carried out using peripheral blood. These receptors were obtained from a woman in her forties or fifties with active or convalescent COVID-19.

This clone came up once. The chain links TRBV30 to TRBJ1-6, with TRBD1 matching over 7 bases. Trimming took 4 bases from V and 5 from J; bases not matched to a gene: 5. Germline loops: CDR1 GTSNPN, CDR2 SVGIG (reference sequence). This CDR3 spans 14 amino acids. The CDR3 DNA reads TGTGCCTGGAAACCGGGACAGCATAATTCACCCCTCCACTTT. Translation gives CAWKPGQHNSPLHF.

This clone was counted only a few times. This chain uses TRBV11-2 with TRBJ2-1; 12 bases align to TRBD2. V shed 5 bases and J 6 bases; nucleotides not matched to a gene: 8. Germline V lookup: CDR1 SGHAT, CDR2 FQNNGV. CDR3 length: 16 amino acids. CDR3 sequence: CASSKRTSGEFNEQFF. Here the CDR3 DNA reads TGTGCCAGCAGCAAACGGACTAGCGGGGAATTCAATGAGCAGTTCTTC.

V is TRBV19 and J is TRBJ2-2, with TRBD1 matching over 11 bases. Germline trimming cut 6 bases from V and 6 bases from J; bases unmatched to any gene: 18. The CDR3 extends over 19 amino acids. Germline V gene sequence: CDR1 LNHDA, CDR2 SQIVND (reference sequence). This CDR3 reads CASRRTGGAGVMDAGELFF. The CDR3 DNA reads TGTGCCAGTAGGAGGACAGGGGGCGCAGGGGTTATGGATGCCGGGGAGCTGTTTTTT.

The chain uses TRBV2 and TRBJ1-1, with 7 positions matching TRBD1. V was pared by 7 bases and J by 6 bases, with 8 bases of the junction left unmatched. This CDR3 is built from 13 residues. Germline V CDR1 and CDR2: SNHLY, FYNNEI. The CDR3 DNA reads as TGTGCCAGCATTATACAGGGGCGGGCTGAAGCTTTCTTT. Protein product: CASIIQGRAEAFF. The entire variable domain, with the rest obtained from reference TRBV2 and TRBJ1-1, is as follows: EPEVTQTPSHQVTQMGQEVILRCVPISNHLYFYWYRQILGQKVEFLVSFYNNEISEKSEIFDDQFSVERPDGSNFTLKIRSTKLEDSAMYFCASIIQGRAEAFFGQGTRLTVV.

V usage is TRBV28 and J usage is TRBJ2-1, with a weak D call TRBD2 (6 bases). The CDR3 runs to 15 residues. V was cut by 6 bases and J by 7 bases, with 19 bases left in between. Germline-derived CDR1 and CDR2 are MDHEN and SYDVKM. The CDR3 region is CASSTLGSGLNEQFF. For the CDR3, the DNA is TGTGCCAGCAGCACTCTTGGGAGTGGACTAAATGAGCAGTTCTTC.

This clone appeared a few times. The chain joins TRBV9 to TRBJ2-3, with 7 bases matching TRBD2. V gave up 0 bases and J gave up 1 base; unmatched junction bases: 5. CDR1 is SGDLS, CDR2 YYNGEE, per germline. CDR3 length: 16 amino acids. CDR3 sequence reads: CASSVVDRGGTDTQYF. CDR3 nucleotide sequence: TGTGCCAGCAGCGTAGTCGATCGGGGGGGCACAGATACGCAGTATTTT. Full variable domain (rest looked up from reference TRBV9 and TRBJ2-3): DSGVTQTPKHLITATGQRVTLRCSPRSGDLSVYWYQQSLDQGLQFLIQYYNGEERAKGNILERFSAQQFPDLHSELNLSSLELGDSALYFCASSVVDRGGTDTQYFGPGTRLTVL.

This clone was counted once. The chain is built from TRBV2 and TRBJ2-5; weak D call: TRBD2 (7 bases). CDR1 is SNHLY and CDR2 is FYNNEI in the germline V gene. V lost 4 bases, J lost 7 bases, and 22 bases lay in between. The CDR3 contains 16 residues. This CDR3 is CASSGGGGLGLGTQYF. CDR3 DNA sequence: TGTGCCAGCAGTGGGGGCGGGGGCCTCGGTCTAGGGACCCAGTACTTC.

J is TRBJ1-1 and V is TRBV6-6; D not certain. With 0 bases removed from V and 1 base from J, the gap between germline ends came to 6 bases. Per the germline V gene, CDR1 is MNHNY and CDR2 is SVGAGI (reference sequence). This CDR3 comprises 14 residues. The CDR3 reads CASSYSGANTEAFF. CDR3 nucleotide sequence: TGTGCCAGCAGTTACTCCGGTGCGAACACTGAAGCTTTCTTT.

This clone was observed a handful of times. The chain is built from TRBV28 and TRBJ1-2; 7 bases line up with TRBD1. V was clipped by 6 bases and J by 8 bases; unmatched bases: 12. This CDR3 comprises 14 residues. Per the germline V gene, CDR1 is MDHEN and CDR2 is SYDVKM. CDR3 coding DNA: TGTGCCAGCAGGGTTGCCGGGACAGCTAAGGGCTACACCTTC. It encodes CASRVAGTAKGYTF.

J is TRBJ2-5 and V is TRBV25-1; D is perhaps TRBD1 (5 bases). CDR1 MGHDK and CDR2 SYGVNS come from the germline V gene. Trimming pared 4 bases from V and 4 bases from J, leaving 10 bases between. The CDR3 contains 13 residues. CDR3 region: CASSGSGLETQYF. In DNA, the CDR3 is TGTGCCAGCAGTGGTTCAGGGTTAGAGACCCAGTACTTC.

The chain combines TRBV30 with TRBJ1-3, with D uncertain. Per the germline V gene, CDR1 is GTSNPN and CDR2 is SVGIG (reference sequence). The CDR3 length is 16 residues. The V end was cut by 2 bases, the J end by 0 bases, with 14 bases between. CDR3 DNA: TGTGCCTGGAGTCCGGGGTCTCTTCCCTCTGGAAACACCATATATTTT. This gives the protein CAWSPGSLPSGNTIYF.

The chain has TRBV29-1 and TRBJ2-3; D gene ambiguous. Trimming cost V 0 bases and J 6 bases, with 7 bases left between them. The V gene's germline CDR1 is SQVTM and CDR2 ANQGSEA. The CDR3 is 12 amino acids. The CDR3 is CSVEDSLDTQYF. The CDR3 nucleotides are TGCAGCGTTGAAGATAGTCTTGATACGCAGTATTTT.

The genes are TRBV10-2 and TRBJ1-5; D is ambiguous. The CDR3 length is 13 residues. Germline assignment: CDR1 WSHSY and CDR2 SAAADI. V was clipped by 2 bases and J by 2 bases, with 4 bases between them. The CDR3 DNA reads as TGCGCCAGCAGTGAGGCAGGCAATCAGCCCCAGCATTTT. The encoded protein is CASSEAGNQPQHF.